The 26 T cell receptor beta chains presented below share a single source sample, sequenced in a study of vaccination effects on CD4 cells after COVID-19. Measured with immunoSEQ multiplex PCR; TCRdb has only the in-frame clones, and not every one. The sample lists just over 30,000 clones, approximately 68% seen once, with 25% to 30% in the top ten. For these receptors, no antigen is known. Expansion with viral peptide pools was applied to antigen-specific CD4+ T cells by the ViraFEST assay prior to sequencing. Once cultured for nine to ten days, the cells underwent separation to obtain CD4+ T cells. This sample comprised CD4+ T cells from PBMCs cultured with HCoV-229E spike peptides, obtained before COVID-19 vaccination. These receptors were collected from a human donor who received a COVID-19 vaccine.

The CDR3 sequence is CAISGQEGIRNSPLHF. Here the CDR3 DNA reads TGTGCCATCAGTGGACAGGAGGGGATCCGTAATTCACCCCTCCACTTT. The J gene is TRBJ1-6, the V gene TRBV10-3, with D possibly matching TRBD1 (6 bases). Trimming took 4 bases from V and 6 from J, leaving 16 bases between them. CDR3 length: 16 amino acids. Germline assignment: CDR1 ENHRY and CDR2 SYGVKD.

The V call is TRBV7-2, the J call TRBJ2-4; TRBD1 agrees at 7 bases. Germline loops: CDR1 SGHTA, CDR2 FQGNSA. Trimming took 3 bases from V and 8 from J; bases not matched to a gene: 4. The CDR3 contains 13 residues. The CDR3 bases are TGTGCCAGCAGCTTTACCCAGGGGGACATTCAGTACTTC. This sequence encodes CASSFTQGDIQYF.

The V gene is TRBV27, the J gene TRBJ1-6; D is unclear. CDR3 length: 15 residues. V was pared by 3 bases and J by 7 bases, with 13 bases between. Germline CDR1 is MNHEY and CDR2 is SMNVEV (reference sequence). CDR3 protein: CASSFVAATNSPLHF. CDR3 nucleotides: TGTGCCAGCAGTTTTGTAGCAGCCACAAATTCACCCCTCCACTTT.

This clone was counted between two and nine times. This sequence joins TRBV5-5 and TRBJ1-1; D is uncertain. The CDR3 sequence is 13 residues long. V dropped 2 bases and J dropped 3 bases, with 8 bases sitting between them. Germline V gene data show CDR1 as SGHKS and CDR2 as YYEKEE (reference sequence). In nucleotides, the CDR3 is TGTGCCAGCAGCTTTCAGTCTGACACTGAAGCTTTCTTT. Its translation: CASSFQSDTEAFF.

This rearrangement joins TRBV2 to TRBJ1-1; D is unresolved. Looked up from germline, CDR1 is SNHLY and CDR2 is FYNNEI. Trimming cost V 1 base and J 4 bases, with 1 base left between them. The CDR3 sequence is 11 residues long. The CDR3 spells CASSEVTEAFF. CDR3 bases: TGTGCCAGCAGTGAAGTCACTGAAGCTTTCTTT.

The J gene is TRBJ2-5, the V gene TRBV7-9; 8 bases match TRBD2. The CDR3 has 15 amino acids. Germline CDR1 is SEHNR and CDR2 is FQNEAQ (reference sequence). The ends lost 2 bases at V and 2 bases at J; junction bases unmatched: 4. The CDR3 sequence: CASSLRGGRQETQYF. DNA for the CDR3: TGTGCCAGCAGCTTACGCGGGGGGAGGCAAGAGACCCAGTACTTC.

This clone was counted a few times. This chain links TRBV9 with TRBJ2-3; the match to TRBD2 covers 8 bases. Germline lookup yields CDR1 SGDLS and CDR2 YYNGEE. The CDR3 covers 16 residues. J gave up 5 bases and V 0 bases, and 8 bases lay outside the gene matches. The CDR3 loop is CASSVADRGGQDTQYF. CDR3 sequence (DNA): TGTGCCAGCAGCGTAGCTGACCGGGGGGGCCAAGATACGCAGTATTTT.

This chain joins TRBV28 and TRBJ2-7; unclear D gene. Germline V gene data show CDR1 as MDHEN and CDR2 as SYDVKM. V lost 2 bases, J lost 1 base, and 6 bases lay in between. The CDR3 is made up of 13 amino acids. The CDR3 loop reads CASSLMQSYEQYF. For the CDR3, the DNA is TGTGCCAGCAGTTTAATGCAGTCCTACGAGCAGTACTTC.

The chain has TRBV28 and TRBJ2-7; D possibly corresponds to TRBD2 (5 bases). Trimming removed 5 bases from V and 2 bases from J, with 19 bases in between. The CDR3 runs to 16 residues. Germline V lookup: CDR1 MDHEN, CDR2 SYDVKM. CDR3 protein: CASSNLNLAYTYEQYF. CDR3 DNA: TGTGCCAGCAGTAACCTAAACTTAGCGTATACCTACGAGCAGTACTTC.

The chain recombines TRBV27 with TRBJ1-2; D not certain. The CDR3 spans 14 residues. V was shortened by 3 bases and J by 4 bases, with 12 bases between the two germline ends. Per the germline V gene, CDR1 is MNHEY and CDR2 is SMNVEV (reference sequence). CDR3 sequence reads: CASSLSPTSYGYTF. The CDR3 nucleotides are TGTGCCAGCAGTTTGTCCCCGACTTCCTATGGCTACACCTTC.

The chain is built from TRBV29-1 and TRBJ1-4, with no clear D. Trimming pared 6 bases from V and 0 bases from J, leaving 11 bases between. The CDR3 has 14 amino acids. Germline values: CDR1 SQVTM, CDR2 ANQGSEA. CDR3 in DNA: TGCAGCGTCGGGCTCCGCGCAACTAATGAAAAACTGTTTTTT. It yields the protein CSVGLRATNEKLFF.

The genes are TRBV19 and TRBJ1-2; D is possibly TRBD1 (5 bases). The V and J ends lost 5 bases and 4 bases respectively, with 23 bases between them. Germline V lookup: CDR1 LNHDA, CDR2 SQIVND (reference sequence). The CDR3 totals 17 residues. This CDR3 reads CASSEVEGTYGGYGYTF. The CDR3 DNA follows: TGTGCCAGTAGTGAAGTGGAAGGGACCTACGGGGGCTATGGCTACACCTTC.

This clone was recorded a few times. This chain uses TRBV6-5 with TRBJ2-7; D uncertain. The CDR3 contains 14 residues. Trimming cost V 0 bases and J 2 bases, with 8 bases left between them. Germline CDR1 is MNHEY and CDR2 is SVGAGI. The CDR3 DNA reads TGTGCCAGCAGTTACTCGAATAGAGCCTACGAGCAGTACTTC. This codes for CASSYSNRAYEQYF.

This clone was observed a handful of times. J is TRBJ1-6 and V is TRBV5-6; maybe TRBD1 (6 bases). CDR3 length equals 15 residues. V was trimmed by 1 base and J by 9 bases, leaving 14 bases between them. Germline V gene sequence: CDR1 SGHDT, CDR2 YYEEEE. CDR3 protein: CASSLSGARGSPLHF. CDR3 DNA: TGTGCCAGCAGCTTGAGTGGGGCCAGGGGTTCACCCCTCCACTTT.

There are a few counts of this clone. This rearrangement joins TRBV15 to TRBJ1-1; D unclear. From germline, CDR1 is LNHNV and CDR2 YYDKDF (reference sequence). CDR3 length equals 11 residues. Between the trimmed V and J ends, which lost 4 bases and 3 bases, there was a span of 3 bases. CDR3 bases: TGTGCCACCAGCACTTACACTGAAGCTTTCTTT. It encodes CATSTYTEAFF.

As concerns this clone: At one end, the junction sequence differs from germline, possibly due to a read error. This chain connects TRBV9 to TRBJ2-6; TRBD2 aligns across 9 bases. In germline, CDR1 is SGDLS, CDR2 YYNGEE. The CDR3 sequence is 17 residues long. The CDR3 reads CASSVAGALSGANVLTF. The CDR3, as DNA: TGTGCCAGCAGTGTAGCGGGGGCTTTATCGGGGGCCAACGTCCTGACTTTC.

This clone was seen a handful of times. The genes are TRBV25-1 and TRBJ2-2, with 9 bases lining up with TRBD1. Trimming removed 4 bases from V and 5 bases from J; junction bases left unmatched: 8. Germline V gene data show CDR1 as MGHDK and CDR2 as SYGVNS. The CDR3 has 16 residues. The CDR3 reads CASSARDRESTGELFF. The CDR3, as DNA: TGTGCCAGCAGTGCCCGGGACAGGGAATCTACCGGGGAGCTGTTTTTT.

This clone was seen a single time. The chain carries TRBV7-8 and TRBJ2-1, with 10 bases identical to TRBD1. The J segment lost 7 bases and the V segment lost 1 base, leaving 4 bases of the junction unmatched. Germline V gene lookup returns CDR1 SGHVS and CDR2 FQNEAQ. The CDR3 is 15 residues long. CDR3 in amino acids: CASSLGTGGWNEQFF. CDR3 in DNA: TGTGCCAGCAGCTTAGGGACAGGGGGATGGAATGAGCAGTTCTTC.

The chain joins TRBV12-2 to TRBJ2-3. TRBV12-2 is described as a pseudogene. The CDR3 contains 19 residues. The DNA for the CDR3 is TGTGCAAGTCGCCCCCTCGAGCACGACTGGGCGAGGAGCACAGATACGCAGTATTTT. Translated, it gives CASRPLEHDWARSTDTQYF.

This rearrangement joins TRBV4-1 to TRBJ1-4; possible D gene TRBD1, 6 bases. Germline V gives CDR1 MGHRA, CDR2 YSYEKL. The CDR3 is 17 amino acids. V was trimmed by 1 base and J by 7 bases, leaving 19 bases between them. The CDR3 sequence is CASSQAPPGGRGEKLFF. The CDR3 nucleotides read TGCGCCAGCAGCCAAGCGCCGCCGGGGGGCAGGGGTGAAAAACTGTTTTTT.

This clone was seen only a few times. V is TRBV6-5 and J is TRBJ1-1, with TRBD1 matching 11 bases. Trimming removed 7 bases from V and 11 bases from J; junction bases left unmatched: 9. Germline V CDR1 and CDR2: MNHEY, SVGAGI. The CDR3 has 13 residues. This CDR3 is CASTSDRGLAAFF. CDR3 coding DNA: TGTGCCAGCACCTCGGACAGGGGGCTGGCCGCTTTCTTT.

The V call is TRBV6-1, the J call TRBJ1-6; D is ambiguous. V was pared by 0 bases and J by 10 bases, with 10 bases between. Germline CDR1 is MNHNS and CDR2 is SASEGT. The CDR3 runs to 14 residues. In DNA, the CDR3 is TGTGCCAGCAGTGAAGCGGAAGGGCGATCACCCCTCCACTTT. Amino acid sequence: CASSEAEGRSPLHF.

The chain couples TRBV28 to TRBJ1-1, with D perhaps matching TRBD1 (5 bases). Germline values: CDR1 MDHEN, CDR2 SYDVKM. The CDR3 sequence is 15 residues long. V lost 4 bases and J 0 bases, leaving 12 bases between the germline ends. This chain's CDR3 is CASSSPQGLNTEAFF. As DNA, the CDR3 is TGTGCCAGCAGTTCCCCTCAGGGACTGAACACTGAAGCTTTCTTT. The entire variable domain, with the rest obtained from reference TRBV28 and TRBJ1-1, is as follows: DVKVTQSSRYLVKRTGEKVFLECVQDMDHENMFWYRQDPGLGLRLIYFSYDVKMKEKGDIPEGYSVSREKKERFSLILESASTNQTSMYLCASSSPQGLNTEAFFGQGTRLTVV.

The rearrangement links TRBV4-3 to TRBJ2-5, with TRBD2 matching 8 bases. The CDR3 has 15 residues. Per the germline V gene, CDR1 is LGHNA and CDR2 is YSLEER. V dropped 3 bases and J dropped 5; count of bases not matched to a gene: 8. The CDR3 DNA sequence: TGCGCCAGCAGCCAGAACCCCGGGGGGGCTGAGACCCAGTACTTC. Translated: CASSQNPGGAETQYF.

The genes are TRBV18 and TRBJ1-3; a possible D gene is TRBD1 (5 bases). Germline loops: CDR1 KGHSH, CDR2 LQKENI. Between the trimmed V and J ends, which lost 3 bases and 2 bases, there was a span of 17 bases. The CDR3 consists of 17 residues. The CDR3 loop is CASSPKPGRVTGNTIYF. CDR3 sequence (DNA): TGTGCCAGCTCACCCAAACCCGGCAGGGTCACTGGAAACACCATATATTTT. The full variable domain, its missing parts supplied by reference TRBV18 and TRBJ1-3, is NAGVMQNPRHLVRRRGQEARLRCSPMKGHSHVYWYRQLPEEGLKFMVYLQKENIIDESGMPKERFSAEFPKEGPSILRIQQVVRGDSAAYFCASSPKPGRVTGNTIYFGEGSWLTVV.

The chain joins TRBV11-2 to TRBJ2-1; TRBD1 agrees at 10 bases. Germline CDR1 reads SGHAT; CDR2 reads FQNNGV. The CDR3 sequence is 16 residues long. V dropped 0 bases and J dropped 4; count of bases not matched to a gene: 3. The CDR3 sequence: CASSLDRTGGYNEQFF. The CDR3 DNA reads TGTGCCAGCAGCTTAGATCGGACAGGGGGTTACAATGAGCAGTTCTTC.